The clone carrying this T cell receptor (beta chain) showed up just a few times. What it recognizes is unknown. Ranging in age from roughly 6 to 90, the donors were healthy Caucasian individuals from Russia. Trimming shortened V by 12 bases and J by 0 bases, and 16 bases separated the two germline ends. The CDR3 totals 15 residues. CDR1 and CDR2 from the germline V gene are KGHDR and SFDVKD. The sample originates from a study of blood T cells in healthy people across ages. Whole-study results and caveats: Estimated diversity, derived from one million T cells, was regarded as an underestimate.

A J-beta primer mix and a sample-barcoded 5' primer were used in a second PCR of roughly 6 to 11 cycles. TCRdb processed the 5' RACE reads anew with MiXCR; each CDR3 protein has one entry. The sample contains about 1.7 million distinct CDR3 sequences, 28% of which appear only once. The source material was blood. The chain links TRBV24-1 to TRBJ1-4, with D tentatively TRBD1 (6 bases). This TCR came from a woman aged 25 to 39 in good health. CDR3 nucleotides: TGTGCCGCCCGGACAGCGGAAACAACTAATGAAAAACTGTTTTTT. Translated, it gives CAARTAETTNEKLFF.